This T cell receptor beta chain was found in a study of blood T cell repertoires in COVID-19. Study context: Both acute and convalescent COVID-19 samples were obtained from the United States, Italy and Spain.

A Seattle source enrolled patients during active infection and followed them longitudinally. Trimming at V came to 5 bases and at J to 3 bases, leaving 1 base not matched to a gene. Germline V gives CDR1 SGHTA, CDR2 FQGNSA. The length of the CDR3 is 13 residues. Original analysis: Nucleated cell number was recorded as an estimate derived from reference gene primer amplification. Sequencing used immunoSEQ multiplex PCR; TCRdb keeps in-frame clones, though not all of them. The V and J calls and the clone size are those of that table, but D and trimming were determined from the DNA. The data contain 250,000 to 300,000 clones, about 89% of them singletons.

The sample consisted of peripheral blood. V and J are TRBV7-2 and TRBJ2-1; TRBD2 aligns across 7 bases. The receptor was isolated from a woman in her thirties with COVID-19, enrolled during active disease. Here the CDR3 DNA reads TGTGCCAGCAGCGGCGGGAGCTACAATGAGCAGTTCTTC. This translates into CASSGGSYNEQFF.